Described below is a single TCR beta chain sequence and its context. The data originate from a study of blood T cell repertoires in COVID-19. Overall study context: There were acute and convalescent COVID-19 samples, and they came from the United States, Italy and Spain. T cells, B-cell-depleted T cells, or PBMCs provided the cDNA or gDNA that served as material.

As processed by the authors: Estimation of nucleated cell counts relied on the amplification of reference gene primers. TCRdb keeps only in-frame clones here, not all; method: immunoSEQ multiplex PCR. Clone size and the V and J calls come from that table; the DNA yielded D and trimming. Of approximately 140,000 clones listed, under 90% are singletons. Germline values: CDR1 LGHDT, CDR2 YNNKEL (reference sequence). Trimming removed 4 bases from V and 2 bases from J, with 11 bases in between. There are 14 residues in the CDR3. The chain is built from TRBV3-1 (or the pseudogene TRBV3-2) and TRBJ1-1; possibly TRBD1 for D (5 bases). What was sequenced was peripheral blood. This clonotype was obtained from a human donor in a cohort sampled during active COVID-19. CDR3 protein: CASSRSGTNTEAFF. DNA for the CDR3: TGTGCCAGCAGCCGATCCGGGACTAACACTGAAGCTTTCTTT.